Listed here are 19 T cell receptor beta chains from one sample, sequenced in a study of early T cells in non-severe SARS-CoV-2 infection. In TCRdb, the 5' RACE reads were re-called with MiXCR into one record per CDR3 protein. The sample lists just under 65,000 distinct CDR3 sequences; approximately 9.2% were seen once. The source was whole blood, collected at baseline. These receptors were taken from an adult who was a healthcare worker with PCR-confirmed SARS-CoV-2 infection or an uninfected control (not recorded which).

This clonotype has at least ten counts. The chain employs TRBV29-1 and TRBJ1-2; D remains unclear. V was shortened by 3 bases and J by 2 bases, with 10 bases between the two germline ends. CDR1 SQVTM and CDR2 ANQGSEA come from the germline V gene. The CDR3 is made up of 13 amino acids. Here the CDR3 DNA reads TGCAGCGTTGAGTCTCAGGCGAACTATGGCTACACCTTC. Encoded protein: CSVESQANYGYTF.

Of note for this clonotype: At one end, the junction sequence differs from germline, possibly due to a read error. The chain has TRBV20-1 and TRBJ1-2; D uncertain. From germline, CDR1 is DFQATT and CDR2 SNEGSKA (reference sequence). This CDR3 comprises 11 residues. CDR3 DNA sequence: TGCACCGCCAGGCCCAACTACGGCTACACCTTC. It is translated as CTARPNYGYTF.

The chain carries TRBV7-9 and TRBJ2-1; D is perhaps TRBD2 (6 bases). The CDR3 has 16 amino acids. Germline V lookup: CDR1 SEHNR, CDR2 FQNEAQ (reference sequence). Trimming took off 8 bases at V and 4 bases at J, with 21 bases between the two ends. CDR3: CASEGLARIMYNEQFF. CDR3 nucleotide sequence: TGTGCCAGCGAGGGGCTAGCGAGAATAATGTACAATGAGCAGTTCTTC.

This clonotype came up a few times. This chain uses TRBV5-1 with TRBJ2-7; D may match TRBD1 or TRBD2 (6 bases each). The V end was cut by 0 bases, the J end by 5 bases, with 21 bases between. CDR3 length: 17 amino acids. CDR1 and CDR2 from the germline V gene are SGHRS and YFSETQ. The CDR3 loop is CASSLATVVGGADEQYF. DNA of the CDR3: TGCGCCAGCAGCTTGGCCACGGTTGTGGGGGGCGCCGACGAGCAGTACTTC.

As to this clonotype: At one boundary the junction diverges from the germline segment, which might be a read error. V is TRBV20-1 and J is TRBJ2-2, with 14 nucleotides matching TRBD2. The CDR3 consists of 13 residues. Per the germline V gene, CDR1 is DFQATT and CDR2 is SNEGSKA (reference sequence). The CDR3 DNA sequence: TGCAGTGCGGGGACTAGCGGGAGTGGGGCGCTGTTTTTT. Its protein product is CSAGTSGSGALFF.

Many counts were recorded for this clonotype. V and J are TRBV24-1 and TRBJ2-1, with 10 bases matching TRBD1. CDR3 length: 14 amino acids. Germline CDR1 is KGHDR and CDR2 is SFDVKD. J was trimmed by 5 bases and V by 10 bases; bases with no gene match: 7. The CDR3 sequence: CATISGTGDNEQFF. As DNA, the CDR3 is TGTGCCACGATTTCCGGGACAGGGGACAATGAGCAGTTCTTC.

V and J are TRBV20-1 and TRBJ2-3, with D perhaps TRBD1 (5 bases). The CDR3 is 13 amino acids. V was clipped by 5 bases and J by 2 bases, with 11 bases between them. The V gene's germline CDR1 is DFQATT and CDR2 SNEGSKA (reference sequence). CDR3 in amino acids: CSALDTPTDTQYF. The CDR3 DNA reads TGCAGTGCTTTGGACACCCCCACAGATACGCAGTATTTT.

This clonotype was seen a few times. V is TRBV6-6 and J is TRBJ2-1; TRBD2 aligns across 10 bases. The junction had 4 bases not matched to a gene; V was cut back by 5 bases and J by 6 bases. Germline V gene sequence: CDR1 MNHNY, CDR2 SVGAGI (reference sequence). The CDR3 contains 14 residues. CDR3 amino acids: CASSPSGSRNEQFF. In DNA, the CDR3 is TGTGCCAGCAGTCCTAGCGGGAGTCGCAATGAGCAGTTCTTC.

The CDR3 DNA reads as TGTGCCAGCAGTCTGAGGACAGGGACTACAGATACGCAGTATTTT. It codes for CASSLRTGTTDTQYF. The chain joins TRBV12-3 or TRBV12-4 to TRBJ2-3; 8 bases match TRBD1. V lost 5 bases to trimming and J lost 3 bases; unmatched junction nucleotides: 7. The CDR3 is 15 residues long.

This rearrangement joins TRBV27 to TRBJ1-2; TRBD1 matches at 8 bases. The CDR3 covers 15 residues. The germline gives CDR1 MNHEY, CDR2 SMNVEV (reference sequence). V trimming: 7 bases; J trimming: 4 bases; junction bases outside the gene matches: 11. The CDR3, as DNA: TGTGCCAGCACCAAACCGGGACAGGCCATCTATGGCTACACCTTC. Translating it yields CASTKPGQAIYGYTF.

This clonotype appeared a few times. The chain couples TRBV5-1 to TRBJ1-4; weak D call: TRBD1 (5 bases). Germline-derived CDR1 and CDR2 are SGHRS and YFSETQ. Trimming removed 4 bases from V and 5 bases from J, with 12 bases in between. The CDR3 has 14 amino acids. CDR3 in DNA: TGCGCCAGCAGCAGGACACCCGGCAATGAAAAACTGTTTTTT. As protein: CASSRTPGNEKLFF.

This clonotype has a count of ten or more. V is TRBV19 and J is TRBJ1-2; 11 bases match TRBD1. CDR3 size: 13 residues. Losses at the gene ends were 9 bases for V and 6 bases for J; bases not matched to a gene: 6. In germline, CDR1 is LNHDA, CDR2 SQIVND (reference sequence). The CDR3 loop reads CASVGQGENGYTF. The CDR3 DNA follows: TGTGCCAGCGTGGGACAGGGGGAAAATGGCTACACCTTC. The full variable domain, with the rest looked up from reference TRBV19 and TRBJ1-2, is DGGITQSPKYLFRKEGQNVTLSCEQNLNHDAMYWYRQDPGQGLRLIYYSQIVNDFQKGDIAEGYSVSREKKESFPLTVTSAQKNPTAFYLCASVGQGENGYTFGSGTRLTVV.

This rearrangement joins TRBV29-1 to TRBJ2-1; TRBD2 aligns across 15 bases. This CDR3 is 18 amino acids long. Germline CDR1 and CDR2: SQVTM and ANQGSEA. V lost 7 bases to trimming and J lost 1 base; unmatched junction nucleotides: 11. DNA of the CDR3: TGCAGCGCCATACCCGGACTAGCGGGAGGGAAGTCCTACAATGAGCAGTTCTTC. This codes for CSAIPGLAGGKSYNEQFF.

In its sample, this clonotype was seen many times. The rearrangement joins TRBV20-1 to TRBJ2-5; D unresolved. Trimming removed 1 base at V and 6 bases at J, with 6 bases between. The CDR3 consists of 11 residues. Germline V gene sequence: CDR1 DFQATT, CDR2 SNEGSKA (reference sequence). The CDR3 bases are TGCAGTGCTAGAGGGCCCCAGACCCAGTACTTC. This encodes CSARGPQTQYF.

This clonotype was counted between two and nine times. The J gene is TRBJ2-5, the V gene TRBV29-1; D is possibly TRBD1 (6 bases). The ends were cut back, 7 bases at V and 2 bases at J, with 8 bases in the middle. The CDR3 totals 11 residues. Germline CDR1 SQVTM, CDR2 ANQGSEA. CDR3 nucleotide sequence: TGCAGCGCTGGACAGCAAGAGACCCAGTACTTC. It specifies CSAGQQETQYF.

This clonotype showed up many times. The rearrangement uses TRBV29-1 and TRBJ2-1, with D possibly being TRBD1 (5 bases). The V gene lost 3 bases and the J gene lost 7 bases, with 10 bases spanning the gap. The CDR3 extends over 12 amino acids. Germline V gives CDR1 SQVTM, CDR2 ANQGSEA. This chain's CDR3 is CSVDGSGNEQFF. The CDR3 DNA reads as TGCAGCGTTGACGGGTCAGGGAATGAGCAGTTCTTC.

This clonotype appeared a few times. The rearrangement links TRBV2 to TRBJ1-1; the D gene is possibly TRBD1 (6 bases). The CDR3 loop spans 15 amino acids. The germline V and J ends were trimmed by 0 bases and 5 bases, with 13 bases remaining between them. Germline CDR1 SNHLY, CDR2 FYNNEI. DNA for the CDR3: TGTGCCAGCAGTGAAGCGCTGGGGGGCAGGACTGAAGCTTTCTTT. It specifies CASSEALGGRTEAFF.

This clonotype came up many times. The chain couples TRBV18 to TRBJ1-4, with D possibly TRBD1 on 5 matching bases. Germline CDR1 KGHSH, CDR2 LQKENI. The CDR3 is 14 amino acids. Trimming removed 2 bases from V and 7 bases from J, with 11 bases in between. CDR3 in DNA: TGTGCCAGCTCACCATGGGGACCTGGTGAAAAACTGTTTTTT. It encodes CASSPWGPGEKLFF.

This clonotype has just a few counts. The J gene is TRBJ2-2, the V gene TRBV29-1, with a weak D call TRBD1 (6 bases). Germline V gene data show CDR1 as SQVTM and CDR2 as ANQGSEA. V was cut by 5 bases and J by 7 bases, with 17 bases left in between. The CDR3 spans 14 residues. CDR3 region: CSVRQGIDYGELFF. The CDR3 DNA follows: TGCAGCGTTCGCCAGGGGATCGACTACGGGGAGCTGTTTTTT.